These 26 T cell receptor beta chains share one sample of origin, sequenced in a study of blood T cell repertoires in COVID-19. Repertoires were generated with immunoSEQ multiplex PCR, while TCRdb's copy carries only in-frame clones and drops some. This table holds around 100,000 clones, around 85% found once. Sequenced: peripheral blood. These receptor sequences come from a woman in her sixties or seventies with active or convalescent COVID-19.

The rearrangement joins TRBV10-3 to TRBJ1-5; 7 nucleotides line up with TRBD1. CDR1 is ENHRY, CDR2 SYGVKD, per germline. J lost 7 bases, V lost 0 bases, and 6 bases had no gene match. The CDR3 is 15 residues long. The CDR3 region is CAISESGRGDQPQHF. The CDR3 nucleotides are TGTGCCATCAGTGAGTCCGGCAGGGGGGACCAGCCCCAGCATTTT.

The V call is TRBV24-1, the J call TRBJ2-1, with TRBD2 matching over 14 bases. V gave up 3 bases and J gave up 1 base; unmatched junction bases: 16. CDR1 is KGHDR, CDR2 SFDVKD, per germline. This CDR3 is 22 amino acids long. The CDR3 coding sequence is TGTGCCACCAGTGATCCTACCTACTCCGGGACTAGCGGGAGAGGGTCCTACAATGAGCAGTTCTTC. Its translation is CATSDPTYSGTSGRGSYNEQFF.

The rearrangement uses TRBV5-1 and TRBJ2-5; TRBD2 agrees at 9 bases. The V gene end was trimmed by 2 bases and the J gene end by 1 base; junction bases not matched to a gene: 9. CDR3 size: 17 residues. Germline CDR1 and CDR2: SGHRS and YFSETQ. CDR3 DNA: TGCGCCAGCAGCTTTTTTTTGGCGGGGGGGCCCCAAGAGACCCAGTACTTC. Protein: CASSFFLAGGPQETQYF.

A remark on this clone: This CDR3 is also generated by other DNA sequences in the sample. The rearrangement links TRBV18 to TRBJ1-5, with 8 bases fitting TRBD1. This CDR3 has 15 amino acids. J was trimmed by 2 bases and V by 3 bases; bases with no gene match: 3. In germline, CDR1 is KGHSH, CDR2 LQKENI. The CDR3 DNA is TGTGCCAGCTCACCCGACAGGGGAGGCAATCAGCCCCAGCATTTT. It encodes CASSPDRGGNQPQHF.

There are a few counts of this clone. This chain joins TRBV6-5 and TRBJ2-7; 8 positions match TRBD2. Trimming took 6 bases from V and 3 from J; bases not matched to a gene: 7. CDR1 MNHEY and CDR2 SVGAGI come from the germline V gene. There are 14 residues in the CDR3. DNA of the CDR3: TGTGCCAGCAGCCCCCCGGGGGGGCGCTACGAGCAGTACTTC. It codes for CASSPPGGRYEQYF.

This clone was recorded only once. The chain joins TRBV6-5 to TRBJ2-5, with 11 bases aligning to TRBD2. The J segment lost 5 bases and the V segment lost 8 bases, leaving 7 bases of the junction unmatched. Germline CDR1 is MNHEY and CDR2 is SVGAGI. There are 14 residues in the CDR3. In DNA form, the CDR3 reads TGTGCCAGCTTAGCGGGGGGGCCTGGGGAGACCCAGTACTTC. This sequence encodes CASLAGGPGETQYF.

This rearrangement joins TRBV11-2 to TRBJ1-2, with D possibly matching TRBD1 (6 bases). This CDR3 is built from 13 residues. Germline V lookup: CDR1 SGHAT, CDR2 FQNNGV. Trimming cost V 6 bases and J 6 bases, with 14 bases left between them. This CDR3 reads CASSPQGLDGYTF. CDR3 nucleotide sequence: TGTGCCAGCAGTCCACAGGGTTTAGATGGCTACACCTTC.

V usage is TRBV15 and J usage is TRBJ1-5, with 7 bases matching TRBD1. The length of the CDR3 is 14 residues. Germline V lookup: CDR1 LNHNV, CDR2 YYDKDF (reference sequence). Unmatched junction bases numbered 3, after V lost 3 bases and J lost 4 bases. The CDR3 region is CATSSQGENQPQHF. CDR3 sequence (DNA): TGTGCCACCAGCAGCCAGGGGGAGAATCAGCCCCAGCATTTT.

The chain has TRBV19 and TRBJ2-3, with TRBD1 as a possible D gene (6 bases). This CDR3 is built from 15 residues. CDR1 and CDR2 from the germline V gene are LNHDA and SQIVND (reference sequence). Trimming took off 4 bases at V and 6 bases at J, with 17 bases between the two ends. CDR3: CASSTQGGQSDTQYF. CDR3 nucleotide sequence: TGTGCCAGTAGTACACAAGGGGGACAATCGGATACGCAGTATTTT.

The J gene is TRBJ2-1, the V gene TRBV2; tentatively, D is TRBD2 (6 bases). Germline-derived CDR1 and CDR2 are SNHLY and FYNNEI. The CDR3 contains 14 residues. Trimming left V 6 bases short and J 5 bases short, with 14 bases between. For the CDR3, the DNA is TGTGCCAGCAGATCCGGGACTCGTGACAATGAGCAGTTCTTC. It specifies CASRSGTRDNEQFF.

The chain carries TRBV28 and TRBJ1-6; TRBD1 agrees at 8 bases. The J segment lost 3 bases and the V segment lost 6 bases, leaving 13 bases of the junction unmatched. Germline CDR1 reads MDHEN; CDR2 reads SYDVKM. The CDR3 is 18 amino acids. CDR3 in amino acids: CASSPGLQGADYNSPLHF. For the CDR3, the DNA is TGTGCCAGCAGCCCCGGACTCCAGGGGGCCGACTATAATTCACCCCTCCACTTT.

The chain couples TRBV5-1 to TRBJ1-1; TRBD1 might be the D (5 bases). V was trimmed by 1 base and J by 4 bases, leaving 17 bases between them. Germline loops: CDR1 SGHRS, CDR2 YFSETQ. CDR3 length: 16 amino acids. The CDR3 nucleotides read TGCGCCAGCAGCTTGTTAGGGGTCGGTTTTGGCACTGAAGCTTTCTTT. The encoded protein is CASSLLGVGFGTEAFF.

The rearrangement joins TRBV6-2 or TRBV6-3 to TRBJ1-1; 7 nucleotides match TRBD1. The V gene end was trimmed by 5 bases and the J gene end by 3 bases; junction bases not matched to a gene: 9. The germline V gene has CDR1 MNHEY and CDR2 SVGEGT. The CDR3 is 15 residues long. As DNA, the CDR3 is TGTGCCAGCAGTGACCGGACAGGTTGGGACACTGAAGCTTTCTTT. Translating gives CASSDRTGWDTEAFF.

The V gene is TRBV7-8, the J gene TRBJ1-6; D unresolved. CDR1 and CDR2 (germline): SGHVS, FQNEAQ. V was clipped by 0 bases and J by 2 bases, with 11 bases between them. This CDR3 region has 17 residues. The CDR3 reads CASSLANEGPYNSPLHF. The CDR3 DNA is TGTGCCAGCAGCTTAGCTAACGAGGGCCCCTATAATTCACCCCTCCACTTT.

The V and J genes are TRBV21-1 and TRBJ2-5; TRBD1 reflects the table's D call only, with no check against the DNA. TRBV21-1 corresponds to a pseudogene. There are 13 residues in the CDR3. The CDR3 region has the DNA TGTGCCAGCAGAGGGACAGACCAAGAGACCCAGTACTTC. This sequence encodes CASRGTDQETQYF.

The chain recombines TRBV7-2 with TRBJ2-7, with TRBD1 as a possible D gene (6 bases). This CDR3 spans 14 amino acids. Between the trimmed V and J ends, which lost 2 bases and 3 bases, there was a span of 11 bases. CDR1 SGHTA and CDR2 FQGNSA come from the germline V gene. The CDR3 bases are TGTGCCAGCAGCTTACACAAAGGGGGCTACGAGCAGTACTTC. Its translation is CASSLHKGGYEQYF.

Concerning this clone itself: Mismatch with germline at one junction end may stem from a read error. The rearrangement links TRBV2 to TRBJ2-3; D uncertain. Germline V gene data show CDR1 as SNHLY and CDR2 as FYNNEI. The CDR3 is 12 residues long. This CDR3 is CASSVSKDTQYF. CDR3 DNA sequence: TGTGCCAGCAGTGTGAGCAAAGATACGCAGTATTTT.

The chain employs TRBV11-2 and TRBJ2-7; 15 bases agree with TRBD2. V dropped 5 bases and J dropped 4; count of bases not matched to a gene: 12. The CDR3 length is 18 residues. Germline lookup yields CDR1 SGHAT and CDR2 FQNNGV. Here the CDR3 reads CASSPLGAGLAGGYEQYF. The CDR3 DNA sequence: TGTGCCAGCAGCCCACTGGGGGCGGGACTAGCGGGAGGTTACGAGCAGTACTTC.

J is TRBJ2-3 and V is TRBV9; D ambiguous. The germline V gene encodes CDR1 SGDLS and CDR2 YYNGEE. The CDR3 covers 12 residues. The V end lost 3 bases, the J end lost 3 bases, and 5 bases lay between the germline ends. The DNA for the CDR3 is TGTGCCAGCAGCGCCTCTACAGATACGCAGTATTTT. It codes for CASSASTDTQYF.

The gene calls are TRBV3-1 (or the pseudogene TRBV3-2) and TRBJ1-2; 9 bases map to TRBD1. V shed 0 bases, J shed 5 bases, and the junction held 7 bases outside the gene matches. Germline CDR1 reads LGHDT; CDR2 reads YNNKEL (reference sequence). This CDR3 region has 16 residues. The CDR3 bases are TGTGCCAGCAGCCAAGATTTTAGACAGGGGGGGTATGGCTACACCTTC. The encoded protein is CASSQDFRQGGYGYTF.

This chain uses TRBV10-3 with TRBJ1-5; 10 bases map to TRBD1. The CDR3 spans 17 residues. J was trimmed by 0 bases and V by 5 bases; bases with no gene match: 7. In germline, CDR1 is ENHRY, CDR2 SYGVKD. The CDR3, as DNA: TGTGCCATCAGTACCGGGACAGGGGTTGGTAGCAATCAGCCCCAGCATTTT. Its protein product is CAISTGTGVGSNQPQHF.

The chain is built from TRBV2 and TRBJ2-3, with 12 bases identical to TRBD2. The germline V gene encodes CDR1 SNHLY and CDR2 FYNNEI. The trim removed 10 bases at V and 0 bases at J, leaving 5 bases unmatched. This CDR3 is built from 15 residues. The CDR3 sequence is CANSGTSGSTDTQYF. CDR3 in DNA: TGTGCCAACTCAGGGACTAGCGGGAGCACAGATACGCAGTATTTT. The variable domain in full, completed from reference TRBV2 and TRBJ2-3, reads EPEVTQTPSHQVTQMGQEVILRCVPISNHLYFYWYRQILGQKVEFLVSFYNNEISEKSEIFDDQFSVERPDGSNFTLKIRSTKLEDSAMYFCANSGTSGSTDTQYFGPGTRLTVL.

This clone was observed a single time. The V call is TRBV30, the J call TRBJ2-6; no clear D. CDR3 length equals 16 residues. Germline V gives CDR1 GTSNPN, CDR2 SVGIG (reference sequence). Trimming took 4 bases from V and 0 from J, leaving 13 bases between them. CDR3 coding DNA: TGTGCCTGGAACGGTGGGCAAACCTCTGGGGCCAACGTCCTGACTTTC. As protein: CAWNGGQTSGANVLTF.

The CDR3 nucleotides read TGCGCCCCCAGCGACCAGGGCGGGGGGGCGAACACCGGGGAGCTGTTTTTT. Protein product: CAPSDQGGGANTGELFF. The chain couples TRBV5-1 to TRBJ2-2; TRBD2 aligns across 9 bases. Germline CDR1 and CDR2: SGHRS and YFSETQ. V shed 10 bases and J 0 bases; nucleotides not matched to a gene: 13. The CDR3 contains 17 residues.

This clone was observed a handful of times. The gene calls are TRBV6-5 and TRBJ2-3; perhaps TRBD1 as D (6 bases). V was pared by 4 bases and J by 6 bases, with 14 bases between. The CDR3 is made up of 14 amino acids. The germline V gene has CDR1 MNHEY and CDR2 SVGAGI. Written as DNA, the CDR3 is TGTGCCAGCAGTTTACGGGACATTGTGGATACGCAGTATTTT. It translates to CASSLRDIVDTQYF.

This CDR3 reads CASSRGSDTEAFF. For the CDR3, the DNA is TGTGCCAGCTCCCGCGGGTCGGACACTGAAGCTTTCTTT. This chain uses TRBV18 with TRBJ1-1; no reliable D call. In germline, CDR1 is KGHSH, CDR2 LQKENI. V was trimmed by 6 bases and J by 3 bases, leaving 11 bases between them. The CDR3 sequence is 13 residues long.